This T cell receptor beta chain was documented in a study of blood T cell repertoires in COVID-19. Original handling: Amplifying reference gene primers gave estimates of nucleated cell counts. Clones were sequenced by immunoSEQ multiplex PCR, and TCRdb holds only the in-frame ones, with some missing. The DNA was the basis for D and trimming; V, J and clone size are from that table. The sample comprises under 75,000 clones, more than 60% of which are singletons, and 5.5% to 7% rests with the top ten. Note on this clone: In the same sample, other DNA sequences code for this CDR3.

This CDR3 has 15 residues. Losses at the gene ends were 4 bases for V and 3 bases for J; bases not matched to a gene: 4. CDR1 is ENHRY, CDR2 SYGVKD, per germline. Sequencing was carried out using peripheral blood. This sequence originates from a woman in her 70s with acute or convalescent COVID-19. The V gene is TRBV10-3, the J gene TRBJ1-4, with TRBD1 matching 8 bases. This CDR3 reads CAISGGTGPNEKLFF. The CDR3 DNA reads TGTGCCATCAGTGGAGGGACAGGCCCTAATGAAAAACTGTTTTTT.